This section outlines one T cell receptor (beta chain) sequence together with its context. What it binds is not known. The beta constant-region primer was an equimolar mix of two oligonucleotides covering TRBC1 and TRBC2. Ligated cDNA was amplified by four rounds of PCR with nested alpha and beta constant-region primers and SP2. Ligation attached a single-stranded oligonucleotide with a 12-nucleotide UMI and the SP2 primer to the cDNA 3' end. TCRdb redid the calling of the UMI-ligation and nested PCR reads with MiXCR, one entry per CDR3 protein. This sample has more than 95,000 distinct CDR3 sequences, with 13% to 15% found just once. The entry originates in a study of naive and memory T cell subsets. Study-level results: Naive repertoires, especially CD8, held a few larger clonotypes, possibly memory cells re-expressing CD45RA. Clonotypes are single alpha or beta chains, not paired receptors. Over 90% of naive TCR sequences appeared only once, unlike memory subsets.

The germline V gene encodes CDR1 MNHEY and CDR2 SVGAGI. The CDR3 has 15 amino acids. Trimming stripped 2 bases from V and 2 bases from J, with 13 bases between. V usage is TRBV6-5 and J usage is TRBJ2-7; D gene uncertain. The TCR comes from a human donor in good health. The sequenced sample consisted of naive CD8+ T cells from blood. The CDR3, as DNA: TGTGCCAGCAGTTACGCTGGGAATCCCCCCTACGAGCAGTACTTC. Its translation: CASSYAGNPPYEQYF.